One sample yielded the 8 T cell receptor beta chains listed below, sequenced in a study of blood T cell repertoires in COVID-19. This table comes from immunoSEQ multiplex PCR, and its TCRdb copy is limited to in-frame clones, with some not included. The sample carries about 150,000 clones, 80% to 90% recorded once. Sequenced: PBMCs or T cells enriched from blood (not recorded which). The receptors stem from a man in his fifties or sixties who had recovered from COVID-19.

Only a few counts were recorded for this clone. The chain has TRBV30 and TRBJ2-7, with 7 bases identical to TRBD1. The length of the CDR3 is 14 residues. From germline, CDR1 is GTSNPN and CDR2 SVGIG (reference sequence). Trimming took 4 bases from V and 0 from J; bases not matched to a gene: 6. CDR3 in DNA: TGTGCCTGGAACAAAGGGACAGCCTCCTACGAGCAGTACTTC. Encoded protein: CAWNKGTASYEQYF.

The chain joins TRBV18 to TRBJ1-1; D is ambiguous. Trimming cost V 2 bases and J 11 bases, with 15 bases left between them. Germline V CDR1 and CDR2: KGHSH, LQKENI. This CDR3 has 13 amino acids. Here the CDR3 reads CASSPTRYLGAFF. The CDR3 DNA follows: TGTGCCAGCTCACCAACTAGATACCTTGGCGCTTTCTTT.

The chain recombines TRBV6-2 or TRBV6-3 with TRBJ2-4, with D unclear. In germline, CDR1 is MNHEY, CDR2 SVGEGT. This CDR3 contains 16 residues. V gave up 4 bases and J gave up 0 bases, with 13 bases separating them. The CDR3 reads CASSSPSEEAKNIQYF. The CDR3 region has the DNA TGTGCCAGCAGTTCCCCCTCCGAGGAAGCCAAAAACATTCAGTACTTC.

The V call is TRBV19, the J call TRBJ1-2; 10 bases map to TRBD1. The CDR3 length is 15 residues. After removal of 8 bases from V and 8 bases from J, the junction contained 14 bases not matched to a gene. CDR1 is LNHDA and CDR2 is SQIVND in the germline V gene (reference sequence). DNA for the CDR3: TGTGCCAGTCGGAGTTCTGGGACAGGGGAATCAGGCTACACCTTC. This sequence encodes CASRSSGTGESGYTF.

This clone was seen more than once but under ten times. The chain carries TRBV5-1 and TRBJ1-1, with 7 bases fitting TRBD1. Per germline, CDR1 SGHRS and CDR2 YFSETQ. The CDR3 is made up of 14 amino acids. The trim removed 4 bases at V and 2 bases at J, leaving 5 bases unmatched. The CDR3: CASSIGTVNTEAFF. Here the CDR3 DNA reads TGCGCCAGCAGCATAGGGACAGTAAACACTGAAGCTTTCTTT. The full variable domain, completed using reference TRBV5-1 and TRBJ1-1, is KAGVTQTPRYLIKTRGQQVTLSCSPISGHRSVSWYQQTPGQGLQFLFEYFSETQRNKGNFPGRFSGRQFSNSRSEMNVSTLELGDSALYLCASSIGTVNTEAFFGQGTRLTVV.

V is TRBV28 and J is TRBJ1-2; TRBD1 matches at 10 bases. Germline trimming cut 5 bases from V and 6 bases from J; bases unmatched to any gene: 15. This CDR3 has 17 amino acids. CDR1 is MDHEN, CDR2 SYDVKM, per germline. The CDR3 region is CASSLPPGQTGGNGYTF. CDR3 DNA: TGTGCCAGCAGTCTTCCACCAGGGCAGACAGGGGGCAATGGCTACACCTTC.

This clone was counted a few times. The V gene is TRBV7-9, the J gene TRBJ2-1; TRBD1 matches at 9 bases. The CDR3 sequence is 16 residues long. V gave up 5 bases and J gave up 1 base; unmatched junction bases: 6. Germline V gene lookup returns CDR1 SEHNR and CDR2 FQNEAQ (reference sequence). CDR3 region: CASSQGGTGSYNEQFF. The CDR3 nucleotides read TGTGCCAGCAGCCAGGGAGGGACAGGGTCCTACAATGAGCAGTTCTTC.

This clone appeared a single time. The rearrangement uses TRBV3-1 (or the pseudogene TRBV3-2) and TRBJ1-2; the D gene is possibly TRBD1 (5 bases). CDR3 length: 15 amino acids. Per the germline V gene, CDR1 is LGHDT and CDR2 is YNNKEL (reference sequence). Trimming shortened V by 1 base and J by 0 bases, and 9 bases separated the two germline ends. DNA of the CDR3: TGTGCCAGCAGCCAAGGACAGCTCCCTAACTATGGCTACACCTTC. Translated, it gives CASSQGQLPNYGYTF.